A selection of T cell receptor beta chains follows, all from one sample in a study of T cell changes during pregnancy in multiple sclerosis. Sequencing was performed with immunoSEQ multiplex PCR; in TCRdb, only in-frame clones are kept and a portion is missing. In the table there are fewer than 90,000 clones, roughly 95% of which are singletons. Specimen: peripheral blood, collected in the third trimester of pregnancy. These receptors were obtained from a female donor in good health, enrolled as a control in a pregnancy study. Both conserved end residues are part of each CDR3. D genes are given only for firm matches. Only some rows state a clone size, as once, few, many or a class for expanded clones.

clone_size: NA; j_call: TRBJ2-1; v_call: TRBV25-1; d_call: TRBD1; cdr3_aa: CASSARQGAPSWNEQFF; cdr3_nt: TGTGCCAGCAGTGCCCGACAGGGGGCACCCTCGTGGAATGAGCAGTTCTTC
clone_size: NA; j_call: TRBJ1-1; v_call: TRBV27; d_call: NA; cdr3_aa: CASSTRSSHTEAFF; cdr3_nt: TGTGCCAGCAGTACTCGGAGCAGCCACACTGAAGCTTTCTTT
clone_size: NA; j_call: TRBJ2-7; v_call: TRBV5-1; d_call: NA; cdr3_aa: CASSLVGGRGEEQYF; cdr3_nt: TGCGCCAGCAGCTTGGTAGGTGGGAGAGGAGAAGAGCAGTACTTC
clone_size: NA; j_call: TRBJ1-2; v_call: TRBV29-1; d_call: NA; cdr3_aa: CSALDRGSYTF; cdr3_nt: TGCAGCGCCTTGGACAGAGGGAGCTACACCTTC
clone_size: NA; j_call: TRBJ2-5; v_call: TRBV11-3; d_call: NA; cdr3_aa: CASSSTGETQYF; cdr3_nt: TGTGCCAGCAGCTCGACGGGAGAGACCCAGTACTTC
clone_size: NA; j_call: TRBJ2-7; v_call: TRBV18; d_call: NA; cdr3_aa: CASSPPIGGHEQYF; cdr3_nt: TGTGCCAGCTCACCACCAATCGGGGGGCATGAGCAGTACTTC
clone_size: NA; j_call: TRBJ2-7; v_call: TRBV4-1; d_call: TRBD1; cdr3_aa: CASSQDRGPGYEQYF; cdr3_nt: TGCGCCAGCAGCCAAGATAGGGGGCCAGGGTACGAGCAGTACTTC
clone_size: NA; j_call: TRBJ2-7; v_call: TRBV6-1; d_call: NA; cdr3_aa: CASSEPGDYEQYF; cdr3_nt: TGTGCCAGCAGTGAACCCGGAGACTACGAGCAGTACTTC
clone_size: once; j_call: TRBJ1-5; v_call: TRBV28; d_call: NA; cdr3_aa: CASSPANLYSNQPQHF; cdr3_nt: TGTGCCAGCAGTCCCGCGAACCTATATAGCAATCAGCCCCAGCATTTT
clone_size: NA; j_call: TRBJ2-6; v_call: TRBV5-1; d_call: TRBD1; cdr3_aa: CASSLGQGASSGANVLTF; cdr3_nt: TGCGCCAGCAGCTTGGGACAGGGGGCCAGCTCTGGGGCCAACGTCCTGACTTTC
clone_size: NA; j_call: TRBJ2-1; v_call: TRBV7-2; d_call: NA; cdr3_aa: CASSSYGLNSYNEQFF; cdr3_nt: TGTGCCAGCAGCTCTTACGGACTGAACTCCTACAATGAGCAGTTCTTC
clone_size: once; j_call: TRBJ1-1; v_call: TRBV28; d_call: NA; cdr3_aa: CASSLAGAKAFF; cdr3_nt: TGTGCCAGCAGTTTGGCGGGGGCTAAAGCTTTCTTT
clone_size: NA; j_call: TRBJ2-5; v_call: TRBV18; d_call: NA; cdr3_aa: CASSPQQGWGVGETQYF; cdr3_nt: TGTGCCAGCTCACCTCAACAGGGATGGGGCGTTGGAGAGACCCAGTACTTC
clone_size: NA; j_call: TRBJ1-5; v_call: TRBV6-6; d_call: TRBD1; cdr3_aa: CATRAGGTENQPQHF; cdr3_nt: TGTGCCACCAGGGCAGGGGGCACTGAGAATCAGCCCCAGCATTTT
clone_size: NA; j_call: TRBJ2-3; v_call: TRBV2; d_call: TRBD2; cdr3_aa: CASSVFGLAGGPSLVDTQYF; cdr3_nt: TGTGCCAGCAGTGTCTTCGGACTAGCGGGAGGCCCCTCCCTAGTGGATACGCAGTATTTT
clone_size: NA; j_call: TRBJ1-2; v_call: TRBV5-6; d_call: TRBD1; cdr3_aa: CASSLWDRDNYGYTF; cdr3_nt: TGTGCCAGCAGCTTGTGGGACAGAGACAACTATGGCTACACCTTC
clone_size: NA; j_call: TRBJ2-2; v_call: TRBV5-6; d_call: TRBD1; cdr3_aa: CASRGQGAKGTGELFF; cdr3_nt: TGTGCCAGCAGGGGGCAGGGGGCGAAAGGCACCGGGGAGCTGTTTTTT
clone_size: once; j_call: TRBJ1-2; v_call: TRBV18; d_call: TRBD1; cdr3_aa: CASSPFSGGNYGYTF; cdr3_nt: TGTGCCAGCTCACCCTTCTCAGGGGGTAACTATGGCTACACCTTC
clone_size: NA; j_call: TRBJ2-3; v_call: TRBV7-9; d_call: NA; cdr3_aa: CASSRGGADTQYF; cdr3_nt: TGTGCCAGCAGCAGGGGGGGGGCAGATACGCAGTATTTT
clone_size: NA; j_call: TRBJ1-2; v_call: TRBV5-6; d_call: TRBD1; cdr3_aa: CASSFWDRQSGGYTF; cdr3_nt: TGTGCCAGCAGCTTTTGGGACAGGCAATCCGGTGGCTACACCTTC
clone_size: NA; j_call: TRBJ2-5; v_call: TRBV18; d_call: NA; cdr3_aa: CASSPGTTGGETQYF; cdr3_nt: TGTGCCAGCTCACCTGGGACAACTGGCGGGGAGACCCAGTACTTC
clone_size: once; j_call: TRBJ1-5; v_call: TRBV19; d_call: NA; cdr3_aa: CASSIRDTNQPQHF; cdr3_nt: TGTGCCAGTAGTATCCGGGACACCAATCAGCCCCAGCATTTT
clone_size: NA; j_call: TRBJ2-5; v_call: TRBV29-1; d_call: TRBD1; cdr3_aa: CSVEEAGGARETQYF; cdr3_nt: TGCAGCGTTGAAGAGGCAGGGGGCGCGAGAGAGACCCAGTACTTC
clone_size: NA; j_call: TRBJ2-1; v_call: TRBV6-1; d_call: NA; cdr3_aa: CASSESPPPSDPYNEQFF; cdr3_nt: TGTGCCAGCAGTGAATCCCCTCCCCCTAGCGACCCATACAATGAGCAGTTCTTC
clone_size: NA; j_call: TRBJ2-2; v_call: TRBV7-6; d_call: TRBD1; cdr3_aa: CASSFTGGRNTGELFF; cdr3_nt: TGTGCCAGCAGCTTCACAGGGGGCAGGAACACCGGGGAGCTGTTTTTT
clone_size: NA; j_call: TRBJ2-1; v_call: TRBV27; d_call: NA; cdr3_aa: CASSLGLQYNEQFF; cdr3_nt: TGTGCCAGCAGTTTAGGGCTACAATACAATGAGCAGTTCTTC
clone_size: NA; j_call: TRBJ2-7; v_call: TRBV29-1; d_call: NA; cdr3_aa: CSVVKENTYEQYF; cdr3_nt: TGCAGCGTTGTTAAGGAGAACACCTACGAGCAGTACTTC
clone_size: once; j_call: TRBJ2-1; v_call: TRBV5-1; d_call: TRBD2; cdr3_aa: CASSSLLAGPNYNEQFF; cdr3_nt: TGCGCCAGCAGCTCCCTACTAGCGGGGCCGAACTACAATGAGCAGTTCTTC
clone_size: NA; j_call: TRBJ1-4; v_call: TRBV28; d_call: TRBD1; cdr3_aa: CASSGRQGYEKLFF; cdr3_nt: TGTGCCAGCAGTGGACGACAGGGCTATGAAAAACTGTTTTTT
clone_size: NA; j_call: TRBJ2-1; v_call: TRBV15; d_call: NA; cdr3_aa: CATRNGLSVTYNEQFF; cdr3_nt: TGTGCCACCAGAAACGGACTCTCGGTTACCTACAATGAGCAGTTCTTC
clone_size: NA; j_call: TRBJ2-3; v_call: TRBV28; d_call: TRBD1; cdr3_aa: CASRRDRSTDTQYF; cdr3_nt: TGTGCCAGCAGGCGGGACAGGAGCACAGATACGCAGTATTTT
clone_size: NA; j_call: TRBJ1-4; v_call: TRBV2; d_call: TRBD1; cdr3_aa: CASSELRGPNEKLFF; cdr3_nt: TGTGCCAGCAGTGAACTCAGGGGGCCGAATGAAAAACTGTTTTTT
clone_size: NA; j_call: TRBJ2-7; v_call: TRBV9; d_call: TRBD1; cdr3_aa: CASSVGSNRQGRTYEQYF; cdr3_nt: TGTGCCAGCAGCGTAGGGAGTAACAGACAGGGAAGGACCTACGAGCAGTACTTC